The sequence of this T cell receptor (beta chain) was determined in a study of shared clonotypes between healthy human individuals. Measured with immunoSEQ multiplex PCR; TCRdb has only the in-frame clones, and not every one. This table has 750,000 to 1,000,000 clones, over 90% appearing once. Naive CD8 cells lacked CD45RO and underwent positive selection for CCR7, leaving out terminally differentiated effector memory CD45RA+ cells. Sequenced: naive CD8+ T cells sorted from blood. This TCR was recovered from a young man in good health.

The CDR3: CASSPAAGANVLTF. The CDR3 DNA follows: TGTGCCAGCAGTCCAGCGGCTGGGGCCAACGTCCTGACTTTC. The genes are TRBV5-6 and TRBJ2-6, with D possibly matching TRBD2 (5 bases). Germline V CDR1 and CDR2: SGHDT, YYEEEE. This CDR3 is built from 14 residues. Trimming took 5 bases from V and 2 from J, leaving 8 bases between them.